Following are 4 T cell receptor beta chains from one sample sequenced in a study of regulatory T cells in long-lasting Graves disease. In building TCR beta libraries, iRepertoire HTBI primers were used together with Arm-PCR of CDR3 regions. TCRdb processed the multiplex PCR reads anew with MiXCR; each CDR3 protein has one entry. The table shows roughly 260,000 distinct CDR3 sequences, with approximately 20% occurring only once. This sample's time point: newly diagnosed GD, antithyroid drugs for less than 3 months. Construction of the TCR library relied on RNA isolated from PBMCs. The data also belong to a second study, concerning T cells in Graves' hyperthyroidism and ophthalmopathy.

The sample was peripheral blood mononuclear cells (PBMCs), taken at new diagnosis, from a patient treated with antithyroid drugs. The receptors were gathered from a woman aged 30 to 39 with Graves disease.

The CDR3 is CASSIPATDTQYF. The CDR3 bases are TGTGCCAGTAGTATCCCAGCGACAGATACGCAGTATTTT. The genes are TRBV19 and TRBJ2-3; D not certain. V dropped 3 bases and J dropped 3 bases, with 7 bases sitting between them. Per the germline V gene, CDR1 is LNHDA and CDR2 is SQIVND (reference sequence). The CDR3 sequence is 13 residues long.

This clonotype was counted at least ten times. V gene TRBV5-1 combines with J gene TRBJ2-1; D tentatively reads TRBD1 or TRBD2 (5 bases each). Germline CDR1 and CDR2: SGHRS and YFSETQ. Trimming stripped 4 bases from V and 3 bases from J, with 17 bases between. CDR3 size: 16 residues. The CDR3 coding sequence is TGCGCCAGCAGCCCCCCAGAGGGGCCTAGCTACAATGAGCAGTTCTTC. Amino acids: CASSPPEGPSYNEQFF.

This clonotype was detected ten times or more. The chain recombines TRBV12-5 with TRBJ2-2; D remains ambiguous. Germline loops: CDR1 LGHNT, CDR2 FRNRAP. Trimming left V 4 bases short and J 2 bases short, with 5 bases between. The CDR3 loop spans 13 amino acids. DNA of the CDR3: TGTGCTAGTGGTTCAATAAACACCGGGGAGCTGTTTTTT. The encoded protein is CASGSINTGELFF.

This clonotype was found many times. The CDR3 bases are TGTGCCAGCAGCCTGAGGTTCAGTGACACCGGGGAGCTGTTTTTT. It encodes CASSLRFSDTGELFF. The rearrangement joins TRBV5-5 to TRBJ2-2; no definite D call. Germline lookup yields CDR1 SGHKS and CDR2 YYEKEE (reference sequence). Trimming stripped 4 bases from V and 3 bases from J, with 13 bases between. CDR3 length: 15 amino acids.